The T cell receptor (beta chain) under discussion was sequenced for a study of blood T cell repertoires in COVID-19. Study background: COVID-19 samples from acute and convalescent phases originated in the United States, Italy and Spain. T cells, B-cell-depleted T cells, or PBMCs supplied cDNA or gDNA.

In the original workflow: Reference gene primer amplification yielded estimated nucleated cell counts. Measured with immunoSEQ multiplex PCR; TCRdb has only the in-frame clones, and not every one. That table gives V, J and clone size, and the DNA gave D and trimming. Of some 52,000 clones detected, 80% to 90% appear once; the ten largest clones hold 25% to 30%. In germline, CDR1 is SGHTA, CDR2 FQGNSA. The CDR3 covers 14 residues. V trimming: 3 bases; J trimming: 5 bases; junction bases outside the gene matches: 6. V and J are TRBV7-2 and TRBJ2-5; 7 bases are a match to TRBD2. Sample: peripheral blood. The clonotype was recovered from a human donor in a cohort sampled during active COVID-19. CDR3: CASSFGGSAETQYF. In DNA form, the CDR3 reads TGTGCCAGCAGCTTTGGCGGGAGCGCCGAGACCCAGTACTTC.